This record concerns one TCR beta chain sequence. Antigen unknown. These data belong to a study of a mutant IDH1 vaccine in newly diagnosed glioma. Some clones are missing from TCRdb's copy, which holds only in-frame ones; the method was immunoSEQ multiplex PCR. The sample yields roughly 44,000 clones, 81% seen once. V was shortened by 5 bases and J by 2 bases, with 18 bases between the two germline ends. Looked up from germline, CDR1 is SGHTA and CDR2 is FQGNSA. The CDR3 has 17 amino acids. Regarding time point: week 35, safety follow-up. Doses of 300 ug of mutant IDH1 20-mer peptide were given with topical imiquimod.

The genes are TRBV7-2 and TRBJ2-2; D is unclear. This clonotype originated in a woman aged 40 to 55 with glioma. Some clones in this sample may be carry-over from other donors' samples. This specimen consisted of PBMCs, obtained from a glioma patient whose treatment included an IDH1 peptide vaccine. The DNA for the CDR3 is TGTGCCAGCAGCCCAGATGGGGTGTCGGCCAACACCGGGGAGCTGTTTTTT. This codes for CASSPDGVSANTGELFF.